The rows below give T cell receptor beta chains drawn from one sample of a study of blood T cell repertoires in COVID-19. Libraries were prepared by immunoSEQ multiplex PCR; TCRdb keeps only in-frame clonotypes and omits some of them. The sample holds approximately 60,000 clones, 75% to 80% seen once. Sequenced input: peripheral blood. The receptors derive from a man aged 45-65 years with active or convalescent COVID-19. CDR3s include the opening cysteine and the closing phenylalanine or tryptophan. The D gene is left open where the match is weak. The listing skips clone size in some rows; elsewhere it reads once, few, many or a size class.

size,V,D,J,DNA,CDR3
.,TRBV5-5,TRBD1,TRBJ2-7,TGTGCCAGCGGTATTGTTCCGGACAGGGAATCCTACGAGCAGTACTTC,CASGIVPDRESYEQYF
few,TRBV19,TRBD2,TRBJ2-1,TGTGCCTCTTTAGGGACTAGCGGGAGGTCCTACAATGAGCAGTTCTTC,CASLGTSGRSYNEQFF
.,TRBV7-2,TRBD1,TRBJ2-7,TGTGCCAGCAGCCCCCCCCGGACAGGGACCTACGAGCAGTACTTC,CASSPPRTGTYEQYF
medium-sized,TRBV10-3,.,TRBJ2-3,TGTGCCATCAGTGCGGTCTCGGCAGATACGCAGTATTTT,CAISAVSADTQYF
.,TRBV2,.,TRBJ1-2,TGTTCGAGTGGTACCGCATGGGCAGGGGACCCGTTGGGGTATGGCTACACCTTC,CSSGTAWAGDPLGYGYTF
.,TRBV12-3/TRBV12-4,TRBD2,TRBJ2-7,TGTGCCAGCGGGGAGGGACTCGCCTACGAGCAGTACTTC,CASGEGLAYEQYF
.,TRBV19,TRBD1,TRBJ1-1,TGTGCCAGTAGTAAAAGACAGGGGCCGGTATCGAACACTGAAGCTTTCTTT,CASSKRQGPVSNTEAFF
.,TRBV6-5,TRBD1,TRBJ1-1,TGTGCCAGCAGTTCAGGGGGGTCAGTGGGGTCAGCTTTCTTT,CASSSGGSVGSAFF
.,TRBV27,.,TRBJ1-4,TGTGCCAGCAGTATCCCCAGGGTATGTGAAAAACTGTTTTTT,CASSIPRVCEKLFF
.,TRBV5-1,.,TRBJ2-7,TGCGCCAGCAGGGAGACAGGAACCTACGAGCAGTACTTC,CASRETGTYEQYF
few,TRBV5-4,TRBD1,TRBJ2-5,TGTGCCAGCAGCGCGGAAGTGGGACAGGGGTACTTC,CASSAEVGQGYF
few,TRBV6-5,.,TRBJ2-7,TGTGCCAGTGCGGCGCATAGCTCCTACGAGCAGTACTTC,CASAAHSSYEQYF
.,TRBV10-3,TRBD1,TRBJ1-1,TGTGCCATCAGTGATTCAGGGGGACGGTCGGGTGAAGCTTTCTTT,CAISDSGGRSGEAFF
few,TRBV28,.,TRBJ2-5,TGTGCCAGCAGTCCCGCGCTAGCCCAAGAGACCCAGTACTTC,CASSPALAQETQYF
.,TRBV7-9,.,TRBJ2-3,TGTGCCAGCAGCTTGAACGTCGGAGGGTATTTT,CASSLNVGGYF
.,TRBV9,.,TRBJ2-1,TGTGCCAGCAGCGACCCTAGCTCCTACAATGAGCAGTTCTTC,CASSDPSSYNEQFF
.,TRBV5-1,.,TRBJ2-1,TGCGCCAGCAGCTTGGGTATTAGCGGAAACAATGAGCAGTTCTTC,CASSLGISGNNEQFF
once,TRBV18,TRBD2,TRBJ2-7,TGTGCCAGCTCACCAGCGGGGGTCGAGCAGTACTTC,CASSPAGVEQYF
.,TRBV4-1,TRBD2,TRBJ2-7,TGCGCCAGCAGCGTCGTCACTAGCGGGGGGGAGCAGTACTTC,CASSVVTSGGEQYF
.,TRBV29-1,.,TRBJ1-3,TGCAGCGTTGAAGTAGCCGGGGTGGCCACCATATATTTT,CSVEVAGVATIYF
few,TRBV19,.,TRBJ1-2,TGTGCCAGTAGTAGGCTGGACATCAGAAACTATGGCTACACCTTC,CASSRLDIRNYGYTF
.,TRBV9,TRBD2,TRBJ2-6,TGTGCCAGCAGCACTAAACTAGCGGGGGGGACCTCTGGGGCCAACGTCCTGACTTTC,CASSTKLAGGTSGANVLTF
.,TRBV30,.,TRBJ1-1,TGTGCCTGGAGTGTAGGGGTTGACACTGAAGCTTTCTTT,CAWSVGVDTEAFF
.,TRBV5-1,.,TRBJ2-2,TGCGCCAGCAGTCAGGGATACCGCACCGGGGAGCTGTTTTTT,CASSQGYRTGELFF
.,TRBV19,.,TRBJ2-7,TGTGCGGTCGGAGCCTACGAGCAGTACTTC,CAVGAYEQYF
.,TRBV3-1/TRBV3-2,.,TRBJ1-1,TGTGCCAGCAGCCAAGATCCAGGGTGGAGGGCTGAAGCTTTCTTT,CASSQDPGWRAEAFF
.,TRBV12-3/TRBV12-4,.,TRBJ2-5,TGTGCCAGCAGCCAAACACGTGGTTCGGGGTACTTC,CASSQTRGSGYF
.,TRBV2,TRBD2,TRBJ2-1,TGTGCCAGCAGTTTAGCGGGAGGGCCAGGTGAGCAGTTCTTC,CASSLAGGPGEQFF
once,TRBV7-7,TRBD2,TRBJ2-1,TGTGCTAGCAGCTTAGGACTAGCGGGGGGTATAAGCTCCTACAATGAGCAGTTCTTC,CASSLGLAGGISSYNEQFF
.,TRBV5-4,TRBD1,TRBJ1-3,TGTGCCAGCAGCTTGGTGGCAGGGGGCGATGGAAACACCATATATTTT,CASSLVAGGDGNTIYF
.,TRBV2,.,TRBJ2-7,TGTGCCAGCAGAGGGGAGGGGGAAGAGCAGTACTTC,CASRGEGEEQYF
.,TRBV25-1,.,TRBJ1-4,TGTGCCAGCAGTGAATCAAGGGGCCGAGAAGAAAAACTGTTTTTT,CASSESRGREEKLFF
.,TRBV1,.,TRBJ2-7,TGCACCAGCACCAACCGTAATCCGATAAAAAACAGGGGTAGTTACGAGCAGTACTTC,CTSTNRNPIKNRGSYEQYF
.,TRBV3-1/TRBV3-2,TRBD1,TRBJ2-1,TGTGCCAGCAGCCAAGATATTCGACAGGGCAATGAGCAGTTCTTC,CASSQDIRQGNEQFF
.,TRBV29-1,.,TRBJ2-5,TGCAGCGTTGGCGTTAGCAGAGCAGAGACCCAGTACTTC,CSVGVSRAETQYF
.,TRBV18,.,TRBJ2-1,TGTGCCAGCTCACCGGTCGGGGACAATGAGCAGTTCTTC,CASSPVGDNEQFF
.,TRBV10-2,TRBD1,TRBJ2-2,TGCGCCAGCAGCCTTCACTTAAGGACAGGGCAGTGGGACACCGGGGAGCTGTTTTTT,CASSLHLRTGQWDTGELFF
once,TRBV27,TRBD2,TRBJ2-4,TGTGCCAGCTCCCGGGTCGATGACGGGGGGGCCTGGTACTTC,CASSRVDDGGAWYF
.,TRBV29-1,TRBD1,TRBJ1-1,TGCAGCGCCGAGGGGACAGATCTGAACACTGAAGCTTTCTTT,CSAEGTDLNTEAFF
.,TRBV10-3,TRBD2,TRBJ2-1,TGTGCCATCAGTGATTCGGGAGGGCCCAAAAGTGAGCAGTTCTTC,CAISDSGGPKSEQFF
.,TRBV10-3,TRBD2,TRBJ2-5,TGTGCCACTAGCGGGGAGGAAGAGACCCAGTACTTC,CATSGEEETQYF
.,TRBV5-1,TRBD1,TRBJ1-1,TGCGCCAGCAGCTTGGGGTTTTCGGCAGGGGGGAACACTGAAGCTTTCTTT,CASSLGFSAGGNTEAFF
.,TRBV6-2/TRBV6-3,.,TRBJ2-7,TGTGCCAGCAGTTACGGCAGGGGCGAGCAGTACTTC,CASSYGRGEQYF
.,TRBV10-1,TRBD1,TRBJ1-4,TGCGCCAGTAGCCGGGACAGGGGTGAAAAACTGTTTTTT,CASSRDRGEKLFF
.,TRBV6-5,TRBD1,TRBJ1-2,TGTGCCAGTCAGACAGGGTCCAACTATGGCTACACCTTC,CASQTGSNYGYTF
few,TRBV24-1,TRBD1,TRBJ2-1,TGTGCCACCAGTGTAGGGACAGGGGGCAATGAGCAGTTCTTC,CATSVGTGGNEQFF
.,TRBV5-1,.,TRBJ1-6,TGCGCCAGCAGCATCACGGGGGGGGATTCACCCCTCCACTTT,CASSITGGDSPLHF
large,TRBV7-3,.,TRBJ2-2,TGTGCCAGCAGCTTAAGTATACCTTTAACAGGGCCCGGGGAGCTGTTTTTT,CASSLSIPLTGPGELFF
.,TRBV6-5,TRBD2,TRBJ2-3,TGTGCCAGCAGTTACGGGACTAGGACAGATACGCAGTATTTT,CASSYGTRTDTQYF